A single T cell receptor (beta chain) is shown here with its context. J was trimmed by 8 bases and V by 6 bases; bases with no gene match: 9. Germline lookup yields CDR1 MDHEN and CDR2 SYDVKM. The CDR3 consists of 13 residues. This specimen belongs to a study of blood T cell repertoires in COVID-19. Study background: Specimens from acute and convalescent COVID-19 originated in the United States, Italy and Spain. PBMCs, B-cell-depleted T cells, or T cells provided the cDNA or gDNA that made up the material.

Methods used by the authors: Researchers report that nucleated cell counts were estimated from reference gene primer amplification. Profiling relied on immunoSEQ multiplex PCR, and the TCRdb table lists in-frame clones only, not all of them. The V and J calls and clone size were taken over from that table, and D and trimming were inferred from the DNA. The profile covers roughly 200,000 clones, with 70% to 90% appearing a single time and approximately 2.5% taken by the ten largest. The rearrangement uses TRBV28 and TRBJ1-2, with 7 bases fitting TRBD1. This TCR derives from a man in his forties or fifties with active or convalescent COVID-19. The sample comprised peripheral blood. Here the CDR3 DNA reads TGTGCCAGCAGGGAAACAGGGGAGGCGGGCTACACCTTC. It encodes CASRETGEAGYTF.